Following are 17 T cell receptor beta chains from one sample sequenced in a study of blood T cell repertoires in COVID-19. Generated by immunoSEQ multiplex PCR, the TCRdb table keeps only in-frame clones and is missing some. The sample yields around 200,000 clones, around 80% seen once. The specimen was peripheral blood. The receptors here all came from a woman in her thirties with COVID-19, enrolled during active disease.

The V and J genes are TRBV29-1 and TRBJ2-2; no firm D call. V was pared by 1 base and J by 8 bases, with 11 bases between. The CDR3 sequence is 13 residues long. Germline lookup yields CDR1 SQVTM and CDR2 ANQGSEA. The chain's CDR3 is CSVEGLARGELFF. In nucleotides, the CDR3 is TGCAGCGTTGAAGGACTTGCCCGGGGGGAGCTGTTTTTT.

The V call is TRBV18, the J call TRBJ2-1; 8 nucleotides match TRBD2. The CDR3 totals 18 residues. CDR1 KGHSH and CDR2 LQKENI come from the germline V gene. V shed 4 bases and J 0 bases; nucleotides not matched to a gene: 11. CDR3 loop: CASSRGLAGLGSYNEQFF. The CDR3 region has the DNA TGTGCCAGCTCACGTGGGCTAGCGGGTTTGGGCTCCTACAATGAGCAGTTCTTC.

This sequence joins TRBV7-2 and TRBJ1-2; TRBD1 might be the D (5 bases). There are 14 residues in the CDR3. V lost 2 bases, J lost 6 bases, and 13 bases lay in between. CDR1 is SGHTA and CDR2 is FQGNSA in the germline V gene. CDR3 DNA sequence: TGTGCCAGCAGCTTACCAGGGAAGTCGAATGGCTACACCTTC. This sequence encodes CASSLPGKSNGYTF.

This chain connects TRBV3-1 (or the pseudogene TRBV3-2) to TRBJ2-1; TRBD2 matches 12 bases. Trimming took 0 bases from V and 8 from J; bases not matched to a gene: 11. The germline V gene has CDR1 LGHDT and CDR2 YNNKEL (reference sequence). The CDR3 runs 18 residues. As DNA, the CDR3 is TGTGCCAGCAGCCAAGATTTTAGGGCTAGCGGGGGGGCCGATGAGCAGTTCTTC. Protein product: CASSQDFRASGGADEQFF.

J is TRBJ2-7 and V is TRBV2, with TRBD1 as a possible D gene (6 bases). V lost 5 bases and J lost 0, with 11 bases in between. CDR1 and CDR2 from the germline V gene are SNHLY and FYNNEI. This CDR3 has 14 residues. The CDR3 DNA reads TGTGCCAGCAGTCCCCAGGGGCCCTCCTACGAGCAGTACTTC. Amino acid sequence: CASSPQGPSYEQYF.

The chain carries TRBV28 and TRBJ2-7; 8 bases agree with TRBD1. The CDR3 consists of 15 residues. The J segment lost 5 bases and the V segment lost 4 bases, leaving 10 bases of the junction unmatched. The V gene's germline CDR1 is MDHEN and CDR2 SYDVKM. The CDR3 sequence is CASSSGGQGAHEQYF. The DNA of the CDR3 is TGTGCCAGCAGTTCCGGGGGTCAGGGGGCCCACGAGCAGTACTTC.

The DNA for the CDR3 is TGTGCCAGCAGCCCATCGTACACCTATGGCTACACCTTC. Its translation: CASSPSYTYGYTF. V usage is TRBV7-9 and J usage is TRBJ1-2; no reliable D call. CDR3 size: 13 residues. In germline, CDR1 is SEHNR, CDR2 FQNEAQ (reference sequence). Trimming stripped 5 bases from V and 4 bases from J, with 11 bases between.

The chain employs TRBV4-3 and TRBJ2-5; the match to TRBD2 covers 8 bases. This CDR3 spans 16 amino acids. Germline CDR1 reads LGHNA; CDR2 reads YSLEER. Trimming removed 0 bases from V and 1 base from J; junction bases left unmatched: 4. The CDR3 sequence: CASSQEPSGSQETQYF. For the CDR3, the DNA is TGCGCCAGCAGCCAAGAACCTAGCGGGTCCCAAGAGACCCAGTACTTC.

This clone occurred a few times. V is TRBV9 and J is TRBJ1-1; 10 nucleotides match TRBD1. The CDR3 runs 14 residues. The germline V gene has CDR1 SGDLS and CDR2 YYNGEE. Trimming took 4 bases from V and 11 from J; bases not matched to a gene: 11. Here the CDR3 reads CASSPRTGGIEAFF. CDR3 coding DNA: TGTGCCAGCAGCCCGAGGACAGGGGGTATTGAGGCTTTCTTT.

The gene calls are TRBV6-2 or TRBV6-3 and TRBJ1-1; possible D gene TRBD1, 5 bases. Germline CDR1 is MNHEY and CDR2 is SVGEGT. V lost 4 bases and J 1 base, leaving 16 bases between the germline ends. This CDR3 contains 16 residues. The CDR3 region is CASSSTRTPSNTEAFF. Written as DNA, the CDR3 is TGTGCCAGCAGTTCGACTCGGACACCCTCGAACACTGAAGCTTTCTTT.

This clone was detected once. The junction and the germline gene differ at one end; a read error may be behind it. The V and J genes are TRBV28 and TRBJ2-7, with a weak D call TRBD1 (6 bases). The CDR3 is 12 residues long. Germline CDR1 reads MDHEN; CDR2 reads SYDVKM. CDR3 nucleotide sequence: TGTGCCAGCAGTTCAGTCCGGGACACTGCGTTTTTC. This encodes CASSSVRDTAFF.

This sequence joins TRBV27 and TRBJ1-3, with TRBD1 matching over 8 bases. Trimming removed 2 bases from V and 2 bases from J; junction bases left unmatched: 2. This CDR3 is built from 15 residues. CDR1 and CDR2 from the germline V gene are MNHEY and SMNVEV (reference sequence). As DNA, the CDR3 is TGTGCCAGCAGTTTACCCAGGGGGCCTGGAAACACCATATATTTT. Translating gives CASSLPRGPGNTIYF.

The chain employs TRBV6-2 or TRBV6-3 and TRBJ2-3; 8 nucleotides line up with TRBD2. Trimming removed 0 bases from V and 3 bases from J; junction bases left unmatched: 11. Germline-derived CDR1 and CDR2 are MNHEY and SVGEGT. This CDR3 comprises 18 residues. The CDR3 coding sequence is TGTGCCAGCAGTTACTCGGGGGTGGGGACTAGACTAACAGATACGCAGTATTTT. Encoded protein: CASSYSGVGTRLTDTQYF.

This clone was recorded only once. The CDR3 nucleotides read TGTGCCAGCAGCGTTACTAGCGGGAGGCACTTCACAGATACGCAGTATTTT. It codes for CASSVTSGRHFTDTQYF. This chain uses TRBV9 with TRBJ2-3, with 12 bases identical to TRBD2. The V gene's germline CDR1 is SGDLS and CDR2 YYNGEE. The CDR3 is made up of 17 amino acids. Trimming at V came to 2 bases and at J to 2 bases, leaving 6 bases not matched to a gene.

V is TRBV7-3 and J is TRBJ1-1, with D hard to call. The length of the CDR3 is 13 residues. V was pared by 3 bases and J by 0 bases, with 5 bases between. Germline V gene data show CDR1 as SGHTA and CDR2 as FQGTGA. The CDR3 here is CASSFQVNTEAFF. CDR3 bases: TGTGCCAGCAGCTTTCAGGTGAACACTGAAGCTTTCTTT.

The CDR3: CASSFGGPGEQYF. The CDR3 coding sequence is TGTGCCAGCAGCTTCGGGGGGCCGGGGGAGCAGTACTTC. The chain couples TRBV7-2 to TRBJ2-7; tentative D call: TRBD2 (7 bases). Trimming pared 3 bases from V and 7 bases from J, leaving 13 bases between. The CDR3 has 13 residues. Germline V lookup: CDR1 SGHTA, CDR2 FQGNSA.

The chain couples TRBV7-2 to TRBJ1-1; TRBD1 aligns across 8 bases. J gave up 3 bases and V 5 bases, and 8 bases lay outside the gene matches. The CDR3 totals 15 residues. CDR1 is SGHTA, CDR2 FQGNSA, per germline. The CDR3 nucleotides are TGTGCCAGCAGCCCTCCGGACAGGGTCCACACTGAAGCTTTCTTT. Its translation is CASSPPDRVHTEAFF.